This T cell receptor (beta chain) was obtained from a study of T cells in Graves' hyperthyroidism and ophthalmopathy. Study-wide findings and caveats: In simple terms, a model built on 13 V-J features told ophthalmopathy apart from stable hyperthyroidism.

Researchers took RNA transcripts and amplified the TCR beta CDR3 regions from them. The primer set for the first-round RT-PCR of the TCR CDR3 was HTBI. TCRdb called the multiplex PCR reads again in MiXCR, with one record for every CDR3 protein. The sample holds 500,000 to 600,000 distinct CDR3 sequences, 15% to 20% seen once. CDR3 length: 13 residues. CDR1 is MDHEN and CDR2 is SYDVKM in the germline V gene. Trimming pared 5 bases from V and 10 bases from J, leaving 14 bases between. Concerning this clonotype itself: The antigen is not known.

Specimen: blood. This TCR was sampled from a man in his forties with Graves' ophthalmopathy. The J gene is TRBJ2-2, the V gene TRBV28; TRBD1 is a possible D gene (6 bases). The CDR3 spells CASSLLQGKELFF. The DNA of the CDR3 is TGTGCCAGCAGTCTATTACAGGGAAAGGAGCTGTTTTTT. Full variable domain (rest looked up from reference TRBV28 and TRBJ2-2): DVKVTQSSRYLVKRTGEKVFLECVQDMDHENMFWYRQDPGLGLRLIYFSYDVKMKEKGDIPEGYSVSREKKERFSLILESASTNQTSMYLCASSLLQGKELFFGEGSRLTVL.